The 16 T cell receptor beta chains presented below share a single source sample, sequenced in a study of T cell responses to AZD1222 COVID-19 vaccine. Profiled with immunoSEQ multiplex PCR; TCRdb holds only in-frame clones, not every one. This table holds 160,000 or so clones, 90% found once. Sequenced material: peripheral blood, taken on day 0 of AZD1222 vaccination. The receptors were gathered from an adult in good health.

This sequence joins TRBV24-1 and TRBJ2-1; 11 bases match TRBD2. This CDR3 is built from 15 residues. CDR1 and CDR2 (germline): KGHDR, SFDVKD. Trimming at V came to 6 bases and at J to 5 bases, leaving 5 bases not matched to a gene. CDR3 amino acids: CATSQISGGDNEQFF. CDR3 DNA sequence: TGTGCCACCAGTCAAATTAGCGGGGGGGACAATGAGCAGTTCTTC.

The chain combines TRBV4-3 with TRBJ1-6, with D unclear. Trimming cost V 1 base and J 0 bases, with 7 bases left between them. Germline V gene sequence: CDR1 LGHNA, CDR2 YSLEER. CDR3 length equals 16 residues. CDR3 nucleotide sequence: TGCGCCAGCAGCCAAGCTGTGAGCTCCTATAATTCACCCCTCCACTTT. Protein: CASSQAVSSYNSPLHF.

This CDR3 is CASSTGTTSTDTQYF. CDR3 DNA sequence: TGTGCCAGCAGTACCGGGACTACCAGCACAGATACGCAGTATTTT. The rearrangement uses TRBV27 and TRBJ2-3, with 7 bases fitting TRBD2. The CDR3 runs 15 residues. CDR1 is MNHEY and CDR2 is SMNVEV in the germline V gene (reference sequence). The J segment lost 0 bases and the V segment lost 5 bases, leaving 5 bases of the junction unmatched.

J is TRBJ2-1 and V is TRBV10-3; TRBD2 matches 13 bases. The CDR3 extends over 14 amino acids. J was trimmed by 8 bases and V by 10 bases; bases with no gene match: 8. Germline CDR1 ENHRY, CDR2 SYGVKD. The CDR3 is CASKTSGGLDEQFF. CDR3 sequence (DNA): TGTGCCAGCAAGACTAGCGGGGGGTTGGATGAGCAGTTCTTC.

This rearrangement joins TRBV19 to TRBJ1-1; D remains ambiguous. The CDR3 contains 16 residues. Trimming cost V 6 bases and J 1 base, with 18 bases left between them. CDR1 LNHDA and CDR2 SQIVND come from the germline V gene (reference sequence). CDR3 sequence: CASSIGMGRWNTEAFF. The CDR3 DNA sequence: TGTGCCAGTAGCATTGGCATGGGTAGGTGGAACACTGAAGCTTTCTTT. Using reference TRBV19 and TRBJ1-1 for the parts outside the CDR3, the full variable domain is DGGITQSPKYLFRKEGQNVTLSCEQNLNHDAMYWYRQDPGQGLRLIYYSQIVNDFQKGDIAEGYSVSREKKESFPLTVTSAQKNPTAFYLCASSIGMGRWNTEAFFGQGTRLTVV.

V usage is TRBV18 and J usage is TRBJ1-4, with D perhaps TRBD1 (6 bases). Germline CDR1 and CDR2: KGHSH and LQKENI. The CDR3 contains 16 residues. The V end lost 2 bases, the J end lost 13 bases, and 23 bases lay between the germline ends. The CDR3 bases are TGTGCCAGCTCACCAACAGTATCCGGGGGCGTCGGTAGACTGTTTTTT. Protein: CASSPTVSGGVGRLFF.

The V call is TRBV5-6, the J call TRBJ1-4; D is uncertain. Germline lookup yields CDR1 SGHDT and CDR2 YYEEEE. The CDR3 runs to 14 residues. With 0 bases removed from V and 5 bases from J, the gap between germline ends came to 8 bases. CDR3 nucleotides: TGTGCCAGCAGCTTGGGACGGAAAAATGAAAAACTGTTTTTT. Its translation: CASSLGRKNEKLFF.

The gene calls are TRBV10-3 and TRBJ2-7; 10 bases line up with TRBD1. This CDR3 spans 14 amino acids. The J segment lost 4 bases and the V segment lost 6 bases, leaving 6 bases of the junction unmatched. The V gene's germline CDR1 is ENHRY and CDR2 SYGVKD. The CDR3 DNA reads as TGTGCCATCAGCAGGGACAGGGGAGAATACGAGCAGTACTTC. Translating it yields CAISRDRGEYEQYF.

The chain links TRBV4-3 to TRBJ1-2; TRBD1 matches 7 bases. This CDR3 comprises 16 residues. Trimming removed 1 base from V and 6 bases from J; junction bases left unmatched: 11. The germline gives CDR1 LGHNA, CDR2 YSLEER. CDR3 protein: CASSQGGLTGEDGYTF. The CDR3 DNA follows: TGCGCCAGCAGCCAAGGAGGGTTAACAGGGGAAGATGGCTACACCTTC.

This clone was seen more than once but under ten times. One end of the junction fails to match germline, which may point to a read error. The V call is TRBV3-1 (or the pseudogene TRBV3-2), the J call TRBJ2-1; D gene ambiguous. Germline V gene data show CDR1 as LGHDT and CDR2 as YNNKEL (reference sequence). CDR3 length: 16 residues. CDR3 sequence reads: CASSKETGGSYNEQFF. The CDR3 DNA reads TGTGCCAGCAGCAAAGAAACTGGCGGCTCCTACAATGAGCAGTTCTTC.

In this sample, this clone turned up once. The CDR3 DNA is TGTGCCAGCAGCCGGGGAATAGCGGATACGCAGTATTTT. It specifies CASSRGIADTQYF. This chain joins TRBV7-2 and TRBJ2-3, with a tentative D call TRBD2 (5 bases). Trimming took off 5 bases at V and 6 bases at J, with 12 bases between the two ends. CDR1 SGHTA and CDR2 FQGNSA come from the germline V gene. The CDR3 spans 13 residues.

The chain combines TRBV6-2 or TRBV6-3 with TRBJ1-2; perhaps TRBD1 as D (5 bases). Germline values: CDR1 MNHEY, CDR2 SVGEGT. Trimming stripped 2 bases from V and 8 bases from J, with 18 bases between. This CDR3 comprises 15 residues. CDR3 bases: TGTGCCAGCAGTTACGGCAGGGTGAGCGCGCGAGGCTACACCTTC. Translated: CASSYGRVSARGYTF.

CDR3 amino acids: CASSVTGVRETQYF. In DNA, the CDR3 is TGTGCCAGCAGCGTGACAGGGGTTCGGGAGACCCAGTACTTC. This sequence joins TRBV5-6 and TRBJ2-5; TRBD1 aligns across 8 bases. Germline lookup yields CDR1 SGHDT and CDR2 YYEEEE. V gave up 4 bases and J gave up 5 bases; unmatched junction bases: 7. The CDR3 length is 14 residues.

This clone was detected only once. This rearrangement joins TRBV19 to TRBJ2-2; D might be TRBD1 (6 bases). The CDR3 has 14 residues. Germline V CDR1 and CDR2: LNHDA, SQIVND (reference sequence). V was cut by 8 bases and J by 4 bases, with 14 bases left in between. The DNA for the CDR3 is TGTGCCAGTTGTAGGTCAGGGGCCACCGGGGAGCTGTTTTTT. The encoded protein is CASCRSGATGELFF.

J is TRBJ2-2 and V is TRBV27; D unclear. Between the trimmed V and J ends, which lost 1 base and 6 bases, there was a span of 15 bases. The CDR3 has 16 residues. The germline V gene has CDR1 MNHEY and CDR2 SMNVEV (reference sequence). For the CDR3, the DNA is TGTGCCAGCAGTTTATTGCTACGTCGATTCCCCGGGGAGCTGTTTTTT. Its translation is CASSLLLRRFPGELFF.

This chain links TRBV6-5 with TRBJ1-3; TRBD1 might be the D (5 bases). This CDR3 has 14 amino acids. The germline V and J ends were trimmed by 4 bases and 2 bases, with 9 bases remaining between them. Germline loops: CDR1 MNHEY, CDR2 SVGAGI. CDR3 DNA: TGTGCCAGCAGTTCCGGGGGGACTGGAAACACCATATATTTT. It specifies CASSSGGTGNTIYF.